A selection of T cell receptor beta chains follows, all from one sample in a study of blood T cell repertoires in COVID-19. Clones were read by immunoSEQ multiplex PCR, and TCRdb kept only the in-frame ones, dropping some. The sample consists of some 110,000 clones, about 85% of them appearing once. The material sequenced was peripheral blood. These receptors were taken from a man aged 35 to 55 with acute or convalescent COVID-19. Each CDR3 is given with its conserved first and last residue. The D gene is left open where the match is weak. Clone size appears in some rows only: once, few, many, or a class for an expanded clone.

J,size,V,D,CDR3,DNA
TRBJ2-1,NA,TRBV14,NA,CASSLSGLEQFF,TGTGCCAGCAGCCTCAGCGGGCTTGAGCAGTTCTTC
TRBJ1-2,NA,TRBV7-2,NA,CASSPTGNYGYTF,TGTGCCAGCAGCCCCACAGGGAACTATGGCTACACCTTC
TRBJ2-1,NA,TRBV11-2,TRBD2,CASSPSGKSSNEQFF,TGTGCCAGCAGCCCTAGCGGGAAGTCCTCCAATGAGCAGTTCTTC
TRBJ2-5,once,TRBV18,NA,CASSTPGLGQETQYF,TGTGCCAGCTCAACCCCAGGGCTCGGGCAAGAGACCCAGTACTTC
TRBJ2-4,NA,TRBV19,TRBD1,CASSGGTGGFNGIQYF,TGTGCCAGTAGTGGAGGGACAGGGGGCTTTAACGGCATTCAGTACTTC
TRBJ2-7,few,TRBV19,TRBD2,CASKNPKRGHEQYF,TGTGCCAGTAAAAACCCTAAGCGGGGTCACGAGCAGTACTTC
TRBJ2-3,NA,TRBV10-2,TRBD1,CASSDFNRGSSTDTQYF,TGCGCCAGCAGTGATTTTAACAGGGGATCTAGCACAGATACGCAGTATTTT
TRBJ1-1,NA,TRBV19,NA,CASSARGSTEAFF,TGTGCCAGTAGTGCCCGGGGGAGCACTGAAGCTTTCTTT
TRBJ1-5,few,TRBV19,TRBD1,CASRTLTGGVNQPQHF,TGTGCCAGTAGAACCCTGACAGGGGGCGTCAATCAGCCCCAGCATTTT
TRBJ1-5,NA,TRBV4-3,NA,CASSGGHGNQPQHF,TGCGCCAGCTCTGGGGGACATGGCAATCAGCCCCAGCATTTT
TRBJ1-4,NA,TRBV13,NA,CASSLSVLSEKLFF,TGTGCCAGCAGCTTGTCGGTTCTTAGTGAAAAACTGTTTTTT
TRBJ1-4,NA,TRBV4-3,NA,CASSQVGGKLFF,TGCGCCAGCAGCCAAGTCGGGGGAAAACTGTTTTTT
TRBJ1-6,NA,TRBV28,TRBD1,CASSSIDRVPYYNSPLHF,TGTGCCAGCAGTTCCATCGACAGGGTTCCCTACTATAATTCACCCCTCCACTTT
TRBJ1-1,NA,TRBV11-2,NA,CASSMGLNTEAFF,TGTGCCAGCAGCATGGGCTTGAACACTGAAGCTTTCTTT
TRBJ2-1,NA,TRBV6-1,TRBD1,CASSEKGTGGYNEQFF,TGTGCCAGCAGTGAAAAGGGTACAGGGGGGTACAATGAGCAGTTCTTC
TRBJ2-7,NA,TRBV5-6,NA,CASSTASFDRRFSYEQYF,TGTGCCAGCAGCACAGCGAGTTTCGACAGGCGATTCTCCTACGAGCAGTACTTC
TRBJ2-4,NA,TRBV6-1,TRBD1,CASSERGQGAGGKNIQYF,TGTGCCAGCAGTGAACGGGGACAGGGGGCGGGAGGCAAAAACATTCAGTACTTC
TRBJ2-7,NA,TRBV28,TRBD2,CASSGGGYEQYF,TGTGCCAGCAGCGGGGGGGGCTACGAGCAGTACTTC
TRBJ2-5,NA,TRBV7-9,TRBD1,CASSLARDSLGETQYF,TGTGCCAGCAGCTTAGCGAGGGACAGCCTCGGGGAGACCCAGTACTTC
TRBJ1-4,NA,TRBV6-2/TRBV6-3,TRBD1,CASSYLAGGNEKLFF,TGTGCCAGCAGTTACTTGGCAGGGGGTAATGAAAAACTGTTTTTT